The 4 T cell receptor beta chains below were found in one sample sequenced in a study of shared clonotypes between healthy human individuals. This table comes from immunoSEQ multiplex PCR, and its TCRdb copy is limited to in-frame clones, with some not included. This sample yields about 2.4 million clones, of which 80% to 95% are seen a single time; 0.36% belongs to the top ten. Sequenced material: naive CD4+ T cells from PBMCs. Subset in this sample: CD45RA+ positively selected. These receptors were taken from a man aged 18 to 30 in good health. Some clones in this sample may be carry-over from other donors' samples.

The rearrangement joins TRBV2 to TRBJ1-3; 7 nucleotides line up with TRBD1. Trimming at V came to 0 bases and at J to 2 bases, leaving 4 bases not matched to a gene. CDR1 SNHLY and CDR2 FYNNEI come from the germline V gene. There are 16 residues in the CDR3. CDR3 in DNA: TGTGCCAGCAGTGAAGCGCTACAGGGGCCTGGAAACACCATATATTTT. Its protein is CASSEALQGPGNTIYF.

The chain is built from TRBV11-1 and TRBJ2-3, with TRBD1 matching 10 bases. The CDR3 has 15 amino acids. Germline V lookup: CDR1 SGHAT, CDR2 FQDESV (reference sequence). After removal of 1 base from V and 3 bases from J, the junction contained 1 base not matched to a gene. CDR3 region: CASSLGGQGTDTQYF. The CDR3 nucleotides read TGTGCCAGCAGCTTAGGGGGACAGGGGACAGATACGCAGTATTTT.

The chain uses TRBV19 and TRBJ1-5, with 8 bases aligning to TRBD1. Germline trimming cut 4 bases from V and 0 bases from J; bases unmatched to any gene: 8. Germline CDR1 is LNHDA and CDR2 is SQIVND (reference sequence). This CDR3 spans 17 amino acids. The CDR3 bases are TGTGCCAGTAGTACCGGACAGGGCCTGTATAGCAATCAGCCCCAGCATTTT. Its translation is CASSTGQGLYSNQPQHF. Together with reference TRBV19 and TRBJ1-5, the CDR3 gives the full variable domain: DGGITQSPKYLFRKEGQNVTLSCEQNLNHDAMYWYRQDPGQGLRLIYYSQIVNDFQKGDIAEGYSVSREKKESFPLTVTSAQKNPTAFYLCASSTGQGLYSNQPQHFGDGTRLSIL.

V gene TRBV19 combines with J gene TRBJ1-1, with a weak D call TRBD1 (6 bases). CDR1 and CDR2 from the germline V gene are LNHDA and SQIVND (reference sequence). This CDR3 has 13 residues. V lost 6 bases to trimming and J lost 4 bases, with 12 bases between them. CDR3 region: CASSATRGTEAFF. The CDR3 nucleotides are TGTGCCAGTAGCGCAACCAGGGGCACTGAAGCTTTCTTT. The whole variable domain, filled in from reference TRBV19 and TRBJ1-1, reads DGGITQSPKYLFRKEGQNVTLSCEQNLNHDAMYWYRQDPGQGLRLIYYSQIVNDFQKGDIAEGYSVSREKKESFPLTVTSAQKNPTAFYLCASSATRGTEAFFGQGTRLTVV.